This T cell receptor beta chain was sequenced in a study of T cells after yellow fever vaccination. Study findings and constraints: It was a small share of clonotypes that appeared in both CD4 and CD8 compartments.

The 5'RACE template-switching step produced TCR cDNA and added a universal primer site and UMIs. Using its own MiXCR run on the 5' RACE reads, TCRdb lists one record per CDR3 protein. The table lists some 350,000 distinct CDR3 sequences, over 3.5% of them singletons, with roughly 25% in the top ten. About this clonotype itself: The antigen is undetermined.

Per germline, CDR1 ENHRY and CDR2 SYGVKD. V lost 6 bases to trimming and J lost 6 bases; unmatched junction nucleotides: 8. The CDR3 contains 14 residues. This TCR was sampled from a man between 18 and 29 years old who received the YFV17D yellow fever vaccine. The specimen was PBMCs, collected 5 days after the yellow fever booster vaccination. This chain joins TRBV10-3 and TRBJ2-3, with TRBD1 identical over 8 bases. The CDR3 protein is CAIREDRGSDTQYF. For the CDR3, the DNA is TGTGCCATCAGGGAAGACAGGGGTTCGGATACGCAGTATTTT.